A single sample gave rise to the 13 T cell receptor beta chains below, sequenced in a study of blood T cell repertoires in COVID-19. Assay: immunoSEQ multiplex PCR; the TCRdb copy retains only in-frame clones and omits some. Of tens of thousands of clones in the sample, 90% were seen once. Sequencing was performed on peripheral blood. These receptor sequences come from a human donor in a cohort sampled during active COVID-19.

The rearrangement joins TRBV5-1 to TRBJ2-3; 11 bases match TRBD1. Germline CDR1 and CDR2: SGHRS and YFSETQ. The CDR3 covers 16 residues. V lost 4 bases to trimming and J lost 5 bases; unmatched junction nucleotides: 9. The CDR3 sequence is CASSTAGTGGVDTQYF. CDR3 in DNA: TGCGCCAGCAGCACTGCCGGGACAGGGGGTGTAGATACGCAGTATTTT.

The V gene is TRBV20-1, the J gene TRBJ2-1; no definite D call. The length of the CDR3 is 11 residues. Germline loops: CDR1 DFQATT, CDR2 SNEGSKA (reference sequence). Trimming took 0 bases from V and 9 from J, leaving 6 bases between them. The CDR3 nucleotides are TGCAGTGCTAGAGACATGGCTGAGCAGTTCTTC. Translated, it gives CSARDMAEQFF.

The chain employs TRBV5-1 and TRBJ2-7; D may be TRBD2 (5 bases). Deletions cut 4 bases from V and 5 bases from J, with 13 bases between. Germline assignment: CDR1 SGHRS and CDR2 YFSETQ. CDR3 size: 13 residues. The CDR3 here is CASSTEAGDEQYF. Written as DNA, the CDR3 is TGCGCCAGCAGCACCGAGGCGGGCGACGAGCAGTACTTC.

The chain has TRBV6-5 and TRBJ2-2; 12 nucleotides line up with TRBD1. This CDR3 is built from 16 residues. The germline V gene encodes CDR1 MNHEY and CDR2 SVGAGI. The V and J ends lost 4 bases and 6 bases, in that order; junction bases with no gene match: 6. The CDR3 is CASSWDRGLVSGELFF. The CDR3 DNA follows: TGTGCCAGCAGTTGGGACAGGGGGCTTGTTTCCGGGGAGCTGTTTTTT.

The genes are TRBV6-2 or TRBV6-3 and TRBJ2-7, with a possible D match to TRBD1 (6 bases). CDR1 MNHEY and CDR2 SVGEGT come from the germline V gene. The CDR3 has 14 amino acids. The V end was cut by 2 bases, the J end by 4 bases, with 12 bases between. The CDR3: CASSYTYREYEQYF. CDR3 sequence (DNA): TGTGCCAGCAGTTACACGTACAGGGAGTACGAGCAGTACTTC.

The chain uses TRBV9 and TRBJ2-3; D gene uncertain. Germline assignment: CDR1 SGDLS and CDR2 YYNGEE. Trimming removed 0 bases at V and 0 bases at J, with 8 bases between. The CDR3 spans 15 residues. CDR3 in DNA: TGTGCCAGCAGCGTAGACGGGTACAGCACAGATACGCAGTATTTT. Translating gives CASSVDGYSTDTQYF.

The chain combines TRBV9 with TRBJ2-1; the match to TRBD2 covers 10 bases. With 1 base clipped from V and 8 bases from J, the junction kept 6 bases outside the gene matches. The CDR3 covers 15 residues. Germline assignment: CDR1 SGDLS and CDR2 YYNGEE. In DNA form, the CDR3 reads TGTGCCAGCAGCGTAATATCTAGCGGGAGCTATGAGCAGTTCTTC. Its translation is CASSVISSGSYEQFF.

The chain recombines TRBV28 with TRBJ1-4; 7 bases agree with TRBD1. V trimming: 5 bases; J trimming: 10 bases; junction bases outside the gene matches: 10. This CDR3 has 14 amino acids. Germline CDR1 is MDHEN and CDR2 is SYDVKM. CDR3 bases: TGTGCCAGCAGTCTTGACAGGGCGGTAGGAAAACTGTTTTTT. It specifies CASSLDRAVGKLFF.

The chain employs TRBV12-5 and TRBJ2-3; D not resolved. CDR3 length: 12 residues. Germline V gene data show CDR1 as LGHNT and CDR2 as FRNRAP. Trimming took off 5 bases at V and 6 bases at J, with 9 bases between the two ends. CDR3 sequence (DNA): TGTGCTAGTGGTCTAAATTCGGATACGCAGTATTTT. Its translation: CASGLNSDTQYF.

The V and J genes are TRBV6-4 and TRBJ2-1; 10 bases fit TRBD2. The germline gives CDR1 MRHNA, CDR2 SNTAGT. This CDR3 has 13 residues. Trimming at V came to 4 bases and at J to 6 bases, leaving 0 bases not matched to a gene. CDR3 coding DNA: TGTGCCAGCAGTGCTAGCGGGAGCAATGAGCAGTTCTTC. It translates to CASSASGSNEQFF.

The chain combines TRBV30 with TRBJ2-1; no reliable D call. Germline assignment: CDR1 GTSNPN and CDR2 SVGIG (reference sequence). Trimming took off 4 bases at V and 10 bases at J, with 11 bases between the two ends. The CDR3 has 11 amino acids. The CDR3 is CAWNRLQEQFF. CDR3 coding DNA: TGTGCCTGGAATAGACTTCAAGAGCAGTTCTTC.

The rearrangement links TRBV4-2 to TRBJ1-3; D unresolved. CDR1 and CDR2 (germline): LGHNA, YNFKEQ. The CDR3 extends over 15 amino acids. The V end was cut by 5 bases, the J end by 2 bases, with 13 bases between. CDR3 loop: CASSAQINAGNTIYF. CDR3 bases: TGTGCCAGCAGCGCTCAGATCAACGCTGGAAACACCATATATTTT.

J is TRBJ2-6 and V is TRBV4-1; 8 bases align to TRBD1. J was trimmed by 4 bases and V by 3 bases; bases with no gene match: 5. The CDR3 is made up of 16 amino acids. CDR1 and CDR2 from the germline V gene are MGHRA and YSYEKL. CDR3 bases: TGCGCCAGCAGCCACAGGGGGCGAGGCGGGGCCAACGTCCTGACTTTC. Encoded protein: CASSHRGRGGANVLTF.